The 18 T cell receptor beta chains presented below share a single source sample, sequenced in a study of T cell responses to AZD1222 COVID-19 vaccine. Clones were sequenced by immunoSEQ multiplex PCR, and TCRdb holds only the in-frame ones, with some missing. The repertoire holds 150,000 to 200,000 clones, roughly 94% seen once, with around 0.99% in the top ten. The specimen comprised peripheral blood, sampled 28 days after the second AZD1222 dose. All receptors derive from an adult who received the AZD1222 COVID-19 vaccine.

The chain recombines TRBV5-1 with TRBJ1-2, with 7 bases that match TRBD1. The CDR3 totals 16 residues. Germline CDR1 reads SGHRS; CDR2 reads YFSETQ. V shed 0 bases, J shed 1 base, and the junction held 6 bases outside the gene matches. CDR3 residues: CASSLGDNRGNYGYTF. The CDR3 coding sequence is TGCGCCAGCAGCTTGGGAGATAACAGGGGTAACTATGGCTACACCTTC.

The J gene is TRBJ2-5, the V gene TRBV5-1; D is tentatively TRBD1 or TRBD2 (6 bases each). The CDR3 consists of 14 residues. Germline V CDR1 and CDR2: SGHRS, YFSETQ. V lost 0 bases to trimming and J lost 5 bases, with 11 bases between them. The chain's CDR3 is CASSLAGAWETQYF. CDR3 nucleotides: TGCGCCAGCAGCTTGGCGGGGGCCTGGGAGACCCAGTACTTC.

V and J are TRBV4-1 and TRBJ1-2; D unresolved. The germline CDR1 and CDR2 sequences are MGHRA and YSYEKL. Deletions cut 0 bases from V and 3 bases from J, with 14 bases between. The CDR3 runs to 16 residues. The CDR3 DNA follows: TGCGCCAGCAGCCAAGAGTTTAGACTGATCTACTATGGCTACACCTTC. Amino acids: CASSQEFRLIYYGYTF.

In DNA form, the CDR3 reads TGCGCCAGCAGCTCAAGAGGCGACGGCGGGGAGCTGTTTTTT. As protein: CASSSRGDGGELFF. This chain uses TRBV5-1 with TRBJ2-2; D not certain. The CDR3 loop spans 14 amino acids. Looked up from germline, CDR1 is SGHRS and CDR2 is YFSETQ. V was clipped by 3 bases and J by 7 bases, with 13 bases between them.

The chain couples TRBV11-2 to TRBJ1-1; 9 bases agree with TRBD1. CDR3 length: 16 amino acids. V was clipped by 5 bases and J by 5 bases; unmatched bases: 12. CDR1 SGHAT and CDR2 FQNNGV come from the germline V gene. Written as DNA, the CDR3 is TGTGCCAGCAGCGAGCGCGCGACAGGGGGTCAGACTGAAGCTTTCTTT. This encodes CASSERATGGQTEAFF.

The rearrangement joins TRBV24-1 to TRBJ1-6, with D possibly being TRBD1 (5 bases). Germline V CDR1 and CDR2: KGHDR, SFDVKD. Trimming took 1 base from V and 0 from J, leaving 12 bases between them. CDR3 length: 18 residues. The CDR3 spells CATSDFAWTLSYNSPLHF. The CDR3 DNA sequence: TGTGCCACCAGTGATTTTGCGTGGACACTCTCCTATAATTCACCCCTCCACTTT.

The rearrangement uses TRBV5-1 and TRBJ1-2; TRBD1 agrees at 8 bases. CDR1 and CDR2 from the germline V gene are SGHRS and YFSETQ. CDR3 length equals 15 residues. The junction had 5 bases not matched to a gene; V was cut back by 4 bases and J by 0 bases. The CDR3: CASSRTGSPNYGYTF. The CDR3 DNA sequence: TGCGCCAGCAGCCGGACAGGGAGCCCTAACTATGGCTACACCTTC.

V usage is TRBV30 and J usage is TRBJ1-1; D not certain. This CDR3 has 13 amino acids. CDR1 GTSNPN and CDR2 SVGIG come from the germline V gene (reference sequence). The V and J ends lost 0 bases and 1 base respectively, with 6 bases between them. The CDR3 sequence is CAWSVMWNTEAFF. Here the CDR3 DNA reads TGTGCCTGGAGTGTAATGTGGAACACTGAAGCTTTCTTT.

The chain recombines TRBV7-9 with TRBJ1-5; 7 positions agree with TRBD1. Germline CDR1 SEHNR, CDR2 FQNEAQ (reference sequence). With V trimmed by 5 bases and J by 5 bases, 3 bases remained unmatched. The CDR3 has 13 residues. The CDR3 nucleotides are TGTGCCAGCAGCCGTGACAGGGATCAGCCCCAGCATTTT. Translation gives CASSRDRDQPQHF.

The rearrangement uses TRBV18 and TRBJ1-1; no definite D call. Trimming took 2 bases from V and 0 from J, leaving 4 bases between them. Germline CDR1 KGHSH, CDR2 LQKENI. The CDR3 sequence is 13 residues long. The CDR3 is CASSPGVNTEAFF. The CDR3 DNA sequence: TGTGCCAGCTCACCAGGGGTGAACACTGAAGCTTTCTTT.

A single count supports this clone. The CDR3: CAWSVWRTEAFF. DNA for the CDR3: TGTGCCTGGAGTGTATGGAGGACTGAAGCTTTCTTT. V is TRBV30 and J is TRBJ1-1; D call uncertain. The germline CDR1 and CDR2 sequences are GTSNPN and SVGIG (reference sequence). The CDR3 extends over 12 amino acids. Trimming shortened V by 0 bases and J by 5 bases, and 7 bases separated the two germline ends.

The chain uses TRBV3-1 (or the pseudogene TRBV3-2) and TRBJ2-1; 9 bases map to TRBD2. The CDR3 runs 17 residues. After removal of 0 bases from V and 7 bases from J, the junction contained 10 bases not matched to a gene. Germline V lookup: CDR1 LGHDT, CDR2 YNNKEL (reference sequence). For the CDR3, the DNA is TGTGCCAGCAGCCAAGATTGGAGCGGGGGGCCTGAGAATGAGCAGTTCTTC. Translation: CASSQDWSGGPENEQFF.

J is TRBJ1-1 and V is TRBV18; possibly TRBD1 for D (5 bases). The germline V gene has CDR1 KGHSH and CDR2 LQKENI. This CDR3 contains 14 residues. V was cut by 4 bases and J by 1 base, with 10 bases left in between. CDR3 in DNA: TGTGCCAGCTCACGGGACGGGGCGAACACTGAAGCTTTCTTT. It is translated as CASSRDGANTEAFF.

V and J are TRBV5-1 and TRBJ1-1; 12 nucleotides align to TRBD1. V dropped 3 bases and J dropped 5; count of bases not matched to a gene: 5. CDR1 and CDR2 from the germline V gene are SGHRS and YFSETQ. The CDR3 is 15 residues long. CDR3: CASSWDRGRGTEAFF. CDR3 nucleotides: TGCGCCAGCAGCTGGGACAGGGGGCGAGGTACTGAAGCTTTCTTT.

The gene calls are TRBV6-5 and TRBJ1-3; the D gene is possibly TRBD1 (5 bases). CDR1 and CDR2 from the germline V gene are MNHEY and SVGAGI. The V and J ends lost 2 bases and 0 bases respectively, with 11 bases between them. CDR3 length: 16 residues. In DNA form, the CDR3 reads TGTGCCAGCAGTTACGGATGGGGGTCCTCTGGAAACACCATATATTTT. It specifies CASSYGWGSSGNTIYF.

This rearrangement joins TRBV6-2 or TRBV6-3 to TRBJ1-5, with 8 bases matching TRBD1. The CDR3 loop spans 15 amino acids. The germline V gene encodes CDR1 MNHEY and CDR2 SVGEGT. Trimming removed 4 bases from V and 1 base from J; junction bases left unmatched: 3. The CDR3 sequence: CASSFQGASNQPQHF. The CDR3 DNA follows: TGTGCCAGCAGTTTTCAGGGGGCGAGCAATCAGCCCCAGCATTTT.

This sequence joins TRBV9 and TRBJ2-2, with a possible D match to TRBD1 (5 bases). CDR1 is SGDLS, CDR2 YYNGEE, per germline. V lost 0 bases to trimming and J lost 4 bases, with 19 bases between them. CDR3 length: 18 amino acids. The CDR3 is CASSVEGSAGQTTGELFF. As DNA, the CDR3 is TGTGCCAGCAGCGTAGAAGGTTCGGCAGGGCAGACCACCGGGGAGCTGTTTTTT.

This clone appeared a single time. V gene TRBV6-4 combines with J gene TRBJ1-2; possible D gene TRBD1, 5 bases. The germline gives CDR1 MRHNA, CDR2 SNTAGT. Trimming removed 7 bases at V and 6 bases at J, with 27 bases between. The CDR3 is made up of 17 amino acids. The DNA of the CDR3 is TGTGCCAGCATAAAGACAGTGGGGAGTAACGGGGGGAATGGCTACACCTTC. Translated: CASIKTVGSNGGNGYTF.